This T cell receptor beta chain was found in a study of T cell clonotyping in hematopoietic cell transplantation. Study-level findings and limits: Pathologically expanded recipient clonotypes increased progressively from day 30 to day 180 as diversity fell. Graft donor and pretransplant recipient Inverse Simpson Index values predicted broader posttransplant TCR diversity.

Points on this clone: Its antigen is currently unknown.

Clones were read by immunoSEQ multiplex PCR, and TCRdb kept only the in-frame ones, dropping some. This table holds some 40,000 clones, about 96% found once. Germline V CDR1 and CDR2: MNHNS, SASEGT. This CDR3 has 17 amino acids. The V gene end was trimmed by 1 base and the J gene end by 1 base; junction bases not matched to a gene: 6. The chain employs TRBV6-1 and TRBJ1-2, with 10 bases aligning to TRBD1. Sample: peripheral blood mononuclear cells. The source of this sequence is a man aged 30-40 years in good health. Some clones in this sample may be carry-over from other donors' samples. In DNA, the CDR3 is TGTGCCAGCAGTGAAGGTCCGGACAGGGGGTTTAACTATGGCTACACCTTC. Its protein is CASSEGPDRGFNYGYTF.